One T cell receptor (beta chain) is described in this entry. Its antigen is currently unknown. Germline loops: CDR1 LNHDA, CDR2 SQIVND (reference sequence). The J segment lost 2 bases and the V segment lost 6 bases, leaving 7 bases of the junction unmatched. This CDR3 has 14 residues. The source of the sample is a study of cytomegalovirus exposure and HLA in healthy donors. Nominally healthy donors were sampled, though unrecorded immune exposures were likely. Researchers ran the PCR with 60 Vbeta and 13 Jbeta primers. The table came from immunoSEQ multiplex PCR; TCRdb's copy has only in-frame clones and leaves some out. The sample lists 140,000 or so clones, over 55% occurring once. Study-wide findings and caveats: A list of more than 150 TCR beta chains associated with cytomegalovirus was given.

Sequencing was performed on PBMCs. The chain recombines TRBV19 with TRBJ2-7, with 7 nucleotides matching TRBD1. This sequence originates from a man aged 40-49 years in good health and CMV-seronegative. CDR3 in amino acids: CASSPGQTAYEQYF. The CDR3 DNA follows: TGTGCCAGTAGCCCGGGACAGACTGCCTACGAGCAGTACTTC.